This is a list of T cell receptor beta chains from one sample in a study of cytomegalovirus exposure and HLA in healthy donors. Libraries were prepared by immunoSEQ multiplex PCR; TCRdb keeps only in-frame clonotypes and omits some of them. The profile shows over 130,000 clones, roughly 80% of them singletons. Sequenced input: PBMCs. All receptors come from a female donor in good health and CMV-seronegative. CDR3s leave out the opening cysteine and the closing phenylalanine or tryptophan.

j_call v_call cdr3_aa
TRBJ1-4 TRBV9 ASSASGAGGEKLF
TRBJ1-2 TRBV7-9 ASSLWPEDTNYGYT
TRBJ1-4 TRBV19 ASSSGGREPTNEKLF
TRBJ1-4 TRBV5-4 ASSLGLGEKLF
TRBJ2-5 TRBV7-3 ASSLGVGRQETQY
TRBJ2-5 TRBV11-2 ASSLRTSGSLPQETQY
TRBJ1-4 TRBV5-1 ASSLGDRGTGKLF
TRBJ2-2 TRBV7-6 ASLEYAVMNTGELF
TRBJ1-1 TRBV5-4 ASSLGNRGKTEAF
TRBJ2-7 TRBV27 ASRLDPLEDEQY
TRBJ2-1 TRBV28 ASSLGDWTAGEQF
TRBJ2-7 TRBV28 ASSFQGGEQY
TRBJ2-1 TRBV7-3 ASSFSYGGEGEQF
TRBJ2-1 TRBV5-6 ASSLPGLALYNEQF
TRBJ2-3 TRBV21-1 ASSKDRTLTDTQY
TRBJ2-2 TRBV2 ASSGRDSKNTGELF
TRBJ2-7 TRBV9 ASSVAPGPYEQY
TRBJ2-1 TRBV27 ASSLWGESGNEQF
TRBJ2-7 TRBV6-1 ASSQGTGFEQY
TRBJ2-7 TRBV11-2 ASSLVTSWYEQY
TRBJ2-7 TRBV19 ASSTTTGTGNYEQY
TRBJ2-7 TRBV5-1 ASSLEKAGGHEQY
TRBJ1-4 TRBV5-5 ASRRVQGRGGEKLF
TRBJ1-6 TRBV4-1 ASSQASGTGNSPLH
TRBJ1-4 TRBV28 ASSSIRGAANEKLF
TRBJ2-7 TRBV10-1 ASSDSGTPYEQY
TRBJ1-1 TRBV27 ASRPSQTGGSEAF
TRBJ2-1 TRBV19 ASTPTSGSYNEQF
TRBJ2-1 TRBV7-9 ASSLVASNEQF
TRBJ2-2 TRBV7-9 ASSPTTGRDTGELF
TRBJ2-5 TRBV25-1 ASSEGDRGGGETQY
TRBJ2-1 TRBV7-9 ASSILDLGRENEQF
TRBJ2-3 TRBV11-3 ASSSPPGGGTDTQY
TRBJ2-7 TRBV4-1 ASSQDSNENEQY
TRBJ2-2 TRBV7-3 ASGKRENTGELF
. TRBV6-5 ATFRARGGYEQY
TRBJ2-7 TRBV7-9 ASSHPRTGVYEQY
TRBJ1-5 TRBV19 ASTLGRVGNQPQH
. TRBV5-1 ASSILQGSYEQY
TRBJ1-1 TRBV6-5 ASSYHMSRAEAF
TRBJ2-7 TRBV10-2 ASSEPPLAGVDEQY
TRBJ1-1 TRBV6-1 ASSAYRVTNTEAF
TRBJ2-5 TRBV29-1 SGSVAGVVETQY
TRBJ1-4 TRBV19 ASSSTGPATNEKLF
TRBJ1-5 TRBV27 ASSQGRHQPQH
TRBJ2-5 TRBV28 ASSLGAGQQETQY